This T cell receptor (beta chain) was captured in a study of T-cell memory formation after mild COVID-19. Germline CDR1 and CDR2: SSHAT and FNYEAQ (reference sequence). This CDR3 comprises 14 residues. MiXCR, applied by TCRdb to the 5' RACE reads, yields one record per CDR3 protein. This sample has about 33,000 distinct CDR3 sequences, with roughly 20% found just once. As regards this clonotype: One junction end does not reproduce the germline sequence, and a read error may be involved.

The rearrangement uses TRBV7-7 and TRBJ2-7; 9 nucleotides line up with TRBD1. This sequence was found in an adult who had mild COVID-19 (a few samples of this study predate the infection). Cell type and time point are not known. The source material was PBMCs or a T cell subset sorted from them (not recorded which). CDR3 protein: CASSLGQGVYEQYF. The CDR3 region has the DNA TGTGCTAGCAGCTTGGGACAGGGTGTATACGAGCAGTACTTC. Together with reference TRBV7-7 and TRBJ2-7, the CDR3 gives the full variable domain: GAGVSQSPRYKVTKRGQDVTLRCDPISSHATLYWYQQALGQGPEFLTYFNYEAQPDKSGLPSDRFSAERPEGSISTLTIQRTEQRDSAMYRCASSLGQGVYEQYFGPGTRLTVT.